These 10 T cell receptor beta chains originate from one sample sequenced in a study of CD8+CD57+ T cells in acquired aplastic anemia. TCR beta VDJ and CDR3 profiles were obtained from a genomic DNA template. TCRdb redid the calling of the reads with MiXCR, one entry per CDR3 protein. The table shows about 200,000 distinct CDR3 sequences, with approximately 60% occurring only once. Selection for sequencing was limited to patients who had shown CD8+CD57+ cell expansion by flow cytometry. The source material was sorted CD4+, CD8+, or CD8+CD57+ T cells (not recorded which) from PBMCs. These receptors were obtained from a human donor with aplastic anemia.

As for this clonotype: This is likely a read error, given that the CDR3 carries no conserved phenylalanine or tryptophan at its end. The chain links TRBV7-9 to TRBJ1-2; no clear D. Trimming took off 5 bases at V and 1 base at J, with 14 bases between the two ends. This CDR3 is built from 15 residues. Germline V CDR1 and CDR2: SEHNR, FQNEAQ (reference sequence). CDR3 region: CASSPQANYNYGYTC. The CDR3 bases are TGTGCCAGCAGCCCGCAGGCGAACTATAACTATGGCTACACCTGC.

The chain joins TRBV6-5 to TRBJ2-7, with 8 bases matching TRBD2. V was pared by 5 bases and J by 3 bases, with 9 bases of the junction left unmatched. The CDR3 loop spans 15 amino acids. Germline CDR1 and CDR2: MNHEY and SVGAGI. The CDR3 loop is CASSDFSGAGYEQYF. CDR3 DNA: TGTGCCAGCAGTGACTTTAGCGGGGCGGGCTACGAGCAGTACTTC.

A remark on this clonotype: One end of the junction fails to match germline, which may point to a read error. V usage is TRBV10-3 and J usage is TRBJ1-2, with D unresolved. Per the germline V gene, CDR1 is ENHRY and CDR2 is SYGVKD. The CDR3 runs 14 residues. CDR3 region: CASSYSGPNYGYTF. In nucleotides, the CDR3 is TGTGCCAGCAGTTACTCTGGACCGAACTATGGCTACACCTTC.

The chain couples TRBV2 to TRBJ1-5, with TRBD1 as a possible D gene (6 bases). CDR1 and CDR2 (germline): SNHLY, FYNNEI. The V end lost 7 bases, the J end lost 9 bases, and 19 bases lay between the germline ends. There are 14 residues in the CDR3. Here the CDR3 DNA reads TGTGCCAGCAAGGACGGAAGGGGAGGGGGGCCCCAGCATTTT. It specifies CASKDGRGGGPQHF. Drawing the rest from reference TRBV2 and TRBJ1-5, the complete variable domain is EPEVTQTPSHQVTQMGQEVILRCVPISNHLYFYWYRQILGQKVEFLVSFYNNEISEKSEIFDDQFSVERPDGSNFTLKIRSTKLEDSAMYFCASKDGRGGGPQHFGDGTRLSIL.

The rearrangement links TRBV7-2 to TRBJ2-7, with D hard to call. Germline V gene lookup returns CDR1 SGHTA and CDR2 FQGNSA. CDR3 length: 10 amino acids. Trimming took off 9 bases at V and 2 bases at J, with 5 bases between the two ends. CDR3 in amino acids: CARTPYEQYF. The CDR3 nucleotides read TGTGCCAGGACCCCCTACGAGCAGTACTTC.

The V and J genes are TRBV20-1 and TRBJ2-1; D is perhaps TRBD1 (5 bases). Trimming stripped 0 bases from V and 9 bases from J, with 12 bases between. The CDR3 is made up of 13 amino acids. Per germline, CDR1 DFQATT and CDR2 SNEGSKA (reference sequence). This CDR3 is CSARDGALVEQFF. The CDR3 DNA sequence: TGCAGTGCTAGAGATGGGGCGCTAGTTGAGCAGTTCTTC.

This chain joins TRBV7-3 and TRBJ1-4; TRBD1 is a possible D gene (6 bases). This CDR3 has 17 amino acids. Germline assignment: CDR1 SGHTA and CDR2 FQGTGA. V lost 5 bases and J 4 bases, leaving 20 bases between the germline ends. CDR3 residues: CASSLLGGGLGNEKLFF. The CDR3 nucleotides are TGTGCCAGCAGCCTCCTTGGGGGGGGCTTGGGTAATGAAAAACTGTTTTTT.

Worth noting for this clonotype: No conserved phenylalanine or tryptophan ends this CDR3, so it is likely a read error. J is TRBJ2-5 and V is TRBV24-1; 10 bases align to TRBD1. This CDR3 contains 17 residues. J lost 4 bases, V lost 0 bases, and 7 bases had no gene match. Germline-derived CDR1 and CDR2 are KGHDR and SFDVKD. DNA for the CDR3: TGTGCCACCAGTGATTTGGACAGGGGGCAACGGTCAGAGACCCAGTACCTC. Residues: CATSDLDRGQRSETQYL.

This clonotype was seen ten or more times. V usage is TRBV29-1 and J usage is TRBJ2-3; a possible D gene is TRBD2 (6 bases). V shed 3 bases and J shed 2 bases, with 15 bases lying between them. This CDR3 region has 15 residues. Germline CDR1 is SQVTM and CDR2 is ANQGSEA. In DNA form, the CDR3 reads TGCAGCGTTGAGGCTGGTAGCGGAATCACAGATACGCAGTATTTT. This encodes CSVEAGSGITDTQYF.

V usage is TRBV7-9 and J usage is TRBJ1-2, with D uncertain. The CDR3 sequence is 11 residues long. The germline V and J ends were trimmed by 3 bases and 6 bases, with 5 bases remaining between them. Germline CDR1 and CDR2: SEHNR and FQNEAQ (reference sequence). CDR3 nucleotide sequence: TGTGCCAGCAGCTTGACCCATGGCTACACCTTC. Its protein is CASSLTHGYTF.